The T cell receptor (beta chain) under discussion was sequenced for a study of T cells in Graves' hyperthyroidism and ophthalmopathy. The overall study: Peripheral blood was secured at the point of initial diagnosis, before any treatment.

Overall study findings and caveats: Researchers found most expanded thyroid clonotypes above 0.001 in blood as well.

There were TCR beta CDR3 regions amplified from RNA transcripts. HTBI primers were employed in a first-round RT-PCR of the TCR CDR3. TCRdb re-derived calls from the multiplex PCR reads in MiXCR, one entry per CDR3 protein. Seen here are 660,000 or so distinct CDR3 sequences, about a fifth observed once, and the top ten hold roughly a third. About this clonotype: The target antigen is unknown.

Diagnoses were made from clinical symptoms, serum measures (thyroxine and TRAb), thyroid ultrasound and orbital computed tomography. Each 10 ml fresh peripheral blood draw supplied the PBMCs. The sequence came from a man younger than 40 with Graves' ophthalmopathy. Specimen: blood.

The CDR3 loop is CASSQTTVRETQYF. In DNA, the CDR3 is TGTGCCAGCAGCCAGACGACAGTAAGAGAGACCCAGTACTTC. V and J are TRBV3-1 and TRBJ2-5; possibly TRBD1 for D (5 bases). The CDR3 totals 14 residues. Trimming stripped 3 bases from V and 4 bases from J, with 12 bases between. Germline values: CDR1 LGHDT, CDR2 YNNKEL (reference sequence).